This T cell receptor (beta chain) was found in a study of spatial heterogeneity in lung cancer. CDR3 size: 18 residues. This clonotype was picked up many times. TCRdb re-derived calls from the 5' RACE reads in MiXCR, one entry per CDR3 protein. The data contain approximately 39,000 distinct CDR3 sequences, 6% to 9.5% of them seen just once; the ten biggest clones take up 9.4%. The sample's time point: blood at routine non-recurrence follow-up after resection. This specimen consisted of PBMCs, obtained at follow-up. The chain combines TRBV21-1 with TRBJ2-1; the table's TRBD2 call for D was not verified on the DNA. TRBV21-1 is assigned pseudogene status. The TCR sequence derives from a male donor with early-stage non-small cell lung cancer. CDR3 loop: CASTPLAGGPLVVDEQFF. The CDR3 DNA is TGTGCCAGCACTCCCCTCGCGGGGGGGCCCTTGGTGGTTGATGAGCAGTTCTTC.